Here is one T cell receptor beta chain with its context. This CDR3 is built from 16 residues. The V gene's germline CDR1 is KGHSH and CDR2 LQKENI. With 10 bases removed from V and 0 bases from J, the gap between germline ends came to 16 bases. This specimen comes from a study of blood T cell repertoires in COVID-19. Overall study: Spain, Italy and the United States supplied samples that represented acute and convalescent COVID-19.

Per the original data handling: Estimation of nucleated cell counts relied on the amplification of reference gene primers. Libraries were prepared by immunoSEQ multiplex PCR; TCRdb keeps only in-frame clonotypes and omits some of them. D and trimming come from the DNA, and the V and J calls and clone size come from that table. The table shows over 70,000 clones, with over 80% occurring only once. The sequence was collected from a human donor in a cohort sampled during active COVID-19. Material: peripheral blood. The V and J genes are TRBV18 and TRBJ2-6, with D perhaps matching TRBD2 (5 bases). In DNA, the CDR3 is TGTGCCACCTCGGGATGGAGGAGCTCTGGGGCCAACGTCCTGACTTTC. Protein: CATSGWRSSGANVLTF. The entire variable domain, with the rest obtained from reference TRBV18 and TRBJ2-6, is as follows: NAGVMQNPRHLVRRRGQEARLRCSPMKGHSHVYWYRQLPEEGLKFMVYLQKENIIDESGMPKERFSAEFPKEGPSILRIQQVVRGDSAAYFCATSGWRSSGANVLTFGAGSRLTVL.